This T cell receptor beta chain was found in a study of blood T cell repertoires in COVID-19. In the study overall: COVID-19 samples from acute and convalescent phases originated in the United States, Italy and Spain. Sources were T cells, B-cell-depleted T cells, or PBMCs; the material itself was cDNA or gDNA.

Seattle researchers signed up patients amid active infection and tracked them longitudinally. V was clipped by 4 bases and J by 8 bases, with 10 bases between them. There are 11 residues in the CDR3. From germline, CDR1 is SQVTM and CDR2 ANQGSEA. TCRdb's table, derived via immunoSEQ multiplex PCR, lists solely in-frame clones and lacks some. The sample holds about 180,000 clones; approximately 86% are singletons and the top ten take less than 0.7%. The clonotype comes from a man aged 55 to 70 with COVID-19, enrolled during active disease. Material for sequencing was peripheral blood. The genes are TRBV29-1 and TRBJ2-3, with D perhaps TRBD2 (6 bases). The CDR3 sequence: CSVATGGTQYF. The CDR3 coding sequence is TGCAGCGTTGCGACCGGGGGTACGCAGTATTTT.